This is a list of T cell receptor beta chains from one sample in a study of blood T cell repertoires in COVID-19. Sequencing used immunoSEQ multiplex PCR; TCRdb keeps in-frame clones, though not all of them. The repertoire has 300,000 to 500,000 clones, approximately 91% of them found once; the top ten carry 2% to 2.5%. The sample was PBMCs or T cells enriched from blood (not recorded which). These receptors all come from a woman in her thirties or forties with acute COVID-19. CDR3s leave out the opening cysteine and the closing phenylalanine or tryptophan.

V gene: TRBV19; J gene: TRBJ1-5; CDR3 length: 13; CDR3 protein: ASSPPGQGQQPQH
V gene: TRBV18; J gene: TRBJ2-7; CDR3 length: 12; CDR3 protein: ASSPRTSGDEQY
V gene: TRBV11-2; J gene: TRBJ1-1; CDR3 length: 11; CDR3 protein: ASSLERGTEAF
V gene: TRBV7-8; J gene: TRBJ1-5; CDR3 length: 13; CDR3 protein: ASSSGVENNQPQH
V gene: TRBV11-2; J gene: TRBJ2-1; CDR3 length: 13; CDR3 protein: ASSLGGTSYNEQF
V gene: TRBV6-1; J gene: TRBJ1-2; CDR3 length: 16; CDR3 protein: ASSEVKPGLAPGYGYT
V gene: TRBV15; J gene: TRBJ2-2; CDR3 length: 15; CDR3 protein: ATSGLLGQGNTGELF
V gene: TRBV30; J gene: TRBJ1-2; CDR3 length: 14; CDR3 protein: AWSVQGTGGSSGYT
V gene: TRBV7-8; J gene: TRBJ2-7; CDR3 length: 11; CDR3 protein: ASSPTGINEQY
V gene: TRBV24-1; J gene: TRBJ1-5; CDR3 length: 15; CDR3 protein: ATSDSDRGSGNQPQH
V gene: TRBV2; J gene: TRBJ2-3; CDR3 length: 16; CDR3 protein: ASSGIMLAGGLTDTQY
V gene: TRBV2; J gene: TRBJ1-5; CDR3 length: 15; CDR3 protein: ASSHPTSGENNQPQH
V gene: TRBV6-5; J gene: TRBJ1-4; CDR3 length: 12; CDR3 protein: ASRQGTTNEKLF
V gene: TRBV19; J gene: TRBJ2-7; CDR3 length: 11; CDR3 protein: ASSTTVYYEQY